Each of the 17 T cell receptor beta chains below was sequenced from the same sample in a study of blood T cell repertoires in COVID-19. Repertoires were generated with immunoSEQ multiplex PCR, while TCRdb's copy carries only in-frame clones and drops some. The table has about 45,000 clones, roughly 87% seen once. The sequencing input was peripheral blood. The receptors originated from a woman at least 80 years old with active COVID-19.

This clone was counted a single time. The V and J genes are TRBV4-3 and TRBJ2-5; 11 bases fit TRBD2. The germline gives CDR1 LGHNA, CDR2 YSLEER. The CDR3 runs to 16 residues. With V trimmed by 2 bases and J by 5 bases, 7 bases remained unmatched. The CDR3 here is CASSQSIAGGMETQYF. The CDR3 bases are TGCGCCAGCAGCCAATCTATAGCGGGGGGGATGGAGACCCAGTACTTC.

The genes are TRBV5-6 and TRBJ2-1, with a tentative D call TRBD2 (6 bases). The CDR3 extends over 13 amino acids. V gave up 4 bases and J gave up 9 bases, with 14 bases separating them. CDR1 is SGHDT and CDR2 is YYEEEE in the germline V gene. The DNA for the CDR3 is TGTGCCAGCAGCCCCAGGCGGCGGGGTGAGCAGTTCTTC. Translation: CASSPRRRGEQFF.

This chain joins TRBV30 and TRBJ1-6, with 7 bases aligning to TRBD1. Germline CDR1 is GTSNPN and CDR2 is SVGIG (reference sequence). The CDR3 extends over 14 amino acids. The J segment lost 9 bases and the V segment lost 1 base, leaving 6 bases of the junction unmatched. CDR3 nucleotides: TGTGCCTGGAGTGCCAGACAGGGATCTTCACCCCTCCACTTT. Translating gives CAWSARQGSSPLHF.

This clone was recorded only once. The rearrangement joins TRBV15 to TRBJ1-1, with D perhaps matching TRBD1 (6 bases). The CDR3 sequence is 12 residues long. Germline CDR1 reads LNHNV; CDR2 reads YYDKDF (reference sequence). The V end was cut by 5 bases, the J end by 6 bases, with 10 bases between. CDR3 residues: CATSPGQSEAFF. The CDR3 coding sequence is TGTGCCACCAGCCCTGGACAGTCTGAAGCTTTCTTT. Supplemented by reference TRBV15 and TRBJ1-1, the full variable domain reads DAMVIQNPRYQVTQFGKPVTLSCSQTLNHNVMYWYQQKSSQAPKLLFHYYDKDFNNEADTPDNFQSRRPNTSFCFLDIRSPGLGDTAMYLCATSPGQSEAFFGQGTRLTVV.

The chain couples TRBV5-5 to TRBJ1-1; D is unresolved. V was pared by 4 bases and J by 2 bases, with 15 bases between. Germline V gene data show CDR1 as SGHKS and CDR2 as YYEKEE (reference sequence). This CDR3 has 15 amino acids. The CDR3 is CASSPRGEPNTEAFF. For the CDR3, the DNA is TGTGCCAGCAGCCCGCGCGGGGAACCAAACACTGAAGCTTTCTTT.

The chain links TRBV5-5 to TRBJ2-2; 8 bases fit TRBD1. The germline V gene has CDR1 SGHKS and CDR2 YYEKEE (reference sequence). V lost 3 bases to trimming and J lost 0 bases; unmatched junction nucleotides: 1. This CDR3 is built from 15 residues. The CDR3 nucleotides are TGTGCCAGCAGCTCACAGGGGGCGAACACCGGGGAGCTGTTTTTT. It yields the protein CASSSQGANTGELFF.

The genes are TRBV5-4 and TRBJ2-7, with 10 bases identical to TRBD2. The CDR3 extends over 16 amino acids. V gave up 0 bases and J gave up 7 bases; unmatched junction bases: 10. Germline V gene data show CDR1 as SGHNT and CDR2 as YYREEE (reference sequence). The CDR3 DNA follows: TGTGCCAGCAGCTTGGGGCGGCTAGCGGGGGTAGAGGAGCAGTACTTC. Residues: CASSLGRLAGVEEQYF.

This clone has only one observation. The chain carries TRBV2 and TRBJ1-2; 7 bases line up with TRBD1. CDR1 and CDR2 (germline): SNHLY, FYNNEI. J was trimmed by 5 bases and V by 4 bases; bases with no gene match: 7. The CDR3 runs 14 residues. DNA for the CDR3: TGTGCCAGCAGTGCCCTCGCCAGGGGGTATGGCTACACCTTC. It translates to CASSALARGYGYTF.

The chain recombines TRBV9 with TRBJ1-1; the D gene is possibly TRBD1 (6 bases). Trimming removed 4 bases at V and 1 base at J, with 14 bases between. The CDR3 spans 15 residues. CDR1 and CDR2 (germline): SGDLS, YYNGEE. The CDR3 region is CASSPPGTRNTEAFF. The CDR3 DNA follows: TGTGCCAGCAGCCCCCCCGGGACACGGAACACTGAAGCTTTCTTT.

V gene TRBV18 combines with J gene TRBJ1-1, with D unclear. Germline loops: CDR1 KGHSH, CDR2 LQKENI. V was shortened by 3 bases and J by 1 base, with 6 bases between the two germline ends. CDR3 length equals 13 residues. The CDR3 loop is CASSPLPNTEAFF. CDR3 DNA: TGTGCCAGCTCACCCCTCCCGAACACTGAAGCTTTCTTT.

The J gene is TRBJ2-3, the V gene TRBV5-1; 12 bases are a match to TRBD2. J lost 3 bases, V lost 1 base, and 6 bases had no gene match. The CDR3 covers 17 residues. Germline CDR1 is SGHRS and CDR2 is YFSETQ. The CDR3 DNA follows: TGCGCCAGCAGCTTGTCTAGCGGGGGGGCCTTTACAGATACGCAGTATTTT. This codes for CASSLSSGGAFTDTQYF.

The chain employs TRBV30 and TRBJ2-5; no clear D gene. V was clipped by 1 base and J by 1 base, with 7 bases between them. Germline CDR1 reads GTSNPN; CDR2 reads SVGIG (reference sequence). The length of the CDR3 is 13 residues. DNA of the CDR3: TGTGCCTGGAGTGCTTCGGGCCAAGAGACCCAGTACTTC. Protein: CAWSASGQETQYF.

This chain joins TRBV5-1 and TRBJ2-7, with 7 positions matching TRBD2. Germline loops: CDR1 SGHRS, CDR2 YFSETQ. The CDR3 sequence is 15 residues long. Unmatched junction bases numbered 12, after V lost 3 bases and J lost 6 bases. CDR3 DNA sequence: TGCGCCAGCAGCTGGGTGGGAGGGCCCGAGGTCGAGCAGTACTTC. Protein: CASSWVGGPEVEQYF.

In this sample, this clone turned up once. The chain combines TRBV24-1 with TRBJ1-2; the match to TRBD1 covers 9 bases. Per the germline V gene, CDR1 is KGHDR and CDR2 is SFDVKD. The CDR3 contains 14 residues. The ends lost 6 bases at V and 4 bases at J; junction bases unmatched: 5. Written as DNA, the CDR3 is TGTGCCACCAGTCGAGGACAGGGGAGCTATGGCTACACCTTC. It specifies CATSRGQGSYGYTF.

This clone was counted once. V usage is TRBV7-2 and J usage is TRBJ2-1; 11 bases are shared with TRBD2. Per germline, CDR1 SGHTA and CDR2 FQGNSA. Trimming removed 4 bases from V and 1 base from J; junction bases left unmatched: 6. This CDR3 has 17 residues. The CDR3 coding sequence is TGTGCCAGCAGCTCCCCTTCTAGCGGGGGGTCCTACAATGAGCAGTTCTTC. As protein: CASSSPSSGGSYNEQFF. Full variable domain (rest looked up from reference TRBV7-2 and TRBJ2-1): GAGVSQSPSNKVTEKGKDVELRCDPISGHTALYWYRQSLGQGLEFLIYFQGNSAPDKSGLPSDRFSAERTGGSVSTLTIQRTQQEDSAVYLCASSSPSSGGSYNEQFFGPGTRLTVL.

The genes are TRBV29-1 and TRBJ2-1; 8 nucleotides agree with TRBD1. The germline gives CDR1 SQVTM, CDR2 ANQGSEA. The CDR3 runs to 15 residues. V gave up 8 bases and J gave up 6 bases; unmatched junction bases: 15. Here the CDR3 reads CSSKGDRGILNEQFF. The CDR3 bases are TGCAGCTCCAAAGGAGACAGGGGAATCCTCAATGAGCAGTTCTTC.

V is TRBV6-5 and J is TRBJ1-4; D is possibly TRBD1 (5 bases). Germline loops: CDR1 MNHEY, CDR2 SVGAGI. This CDR3 has 14 residues. Trimming left V 5 bases short and J 2 bases short, with 9 bases between. CDR3 DNA: TGTGCCAGCAGTCGGGGGTGGACTAATGAAAAACTGTTTTTT. This gives the protein CASSRGWTNEKLFF.